Following are 29 T cell receptor beta chains from one sample sequenced in a study of spatial heterogeneity in lung cancer. The time point here: sample taken at primary tumor resection. The study sequenced unsorted whole RNA from tumor, nontumor lung or frozen PBMC. TCRdb used MiXCR to reprocess the 5' RACE reads, holding one entry per CDR3 protein. The profile shows some 11,000 distinct CDR3 sequences, roughly 3.9% of them singletons. Source: normal lung tissue next to the tumor, taken at surgery. The origin of the receptors is a male donor with early-stage non-small cell lung cancer.

This clonotype was detected ten times or more. This beta chain represents an off-target read in a library built for alpha chains; its size is of limited meaning. The rearrangement links TRBV5-5 to TRBJ2-3, with D perhaps matching TRBD1 or TRBD2 (5 bases each). The ends were cut back, 4 bases at V and 4 bases at J, with 16 bases in the middle. CDR1 is SGHKS, CDR2 YYEKEE, per germline (reference sequence). The CDR3 contains 15 residues. The CDR3 region has the DNA TGTGCCAGCAGCCTGGCTGGGGGAACACCAGATACGCAGTATTTT. It yields the protein CASSLAGGTPDTQYF.

This clonotype was observed at least ten times. Found in a library prepared for alpha chains, this beta chain is an off-target read, and its abundance has little meaning. The chain couples TRBV14 to TRBJ1-1; tentatively, D is TRBD1 (5 bases). The germline V gene encodes CDR1 SGHDN and CDR2 FVKESK. CDR3 size: 13 residues. Deletions cut 4 bases from V and 10 bases from J, with 16 bases between. Here the CDR3 reads CASSPGTVRVAFF. In nucleotides, the CDR3 is TGTGCCAGCAGCCCTGGGACCGTCCGTGTAGCTTTCTTT.

This clonotype was recorded many times. This beta chain lies outside the target of a library built for alpha chains; its clone size means little. The rearrangement uses TRBV12-3 or TRBV12-4 and TRBJ2-2; TRBD2 matches at 13 bases. The trim removed 6 bases at V and 5 bases at J, leaving 3 bases unmatched. CDR3 length: 15 residues. CDR3 sequence reads: CASSRGLAGTGELFF. In DNA form, the CDR3 reads TGTGCCAGCAGCCGGGGACTAGCGGGGACCGGGGAGCTGTTTTTT.

Points on this clonotype: This beta chain lies outside the target of a library built for alpha chains; its clone size means little. This chain uses TRBV30 with TRBJ1-5, with D possibly being TRBD1 (5 bases). Trimming removed 1 base from V and 1 base from J, with 14 bases in between. The CDR3 spans 16 residues. From germline, CDR1 is GTSNPN and CDR2 SVGIG (reference sequence). DNA of the CDR3: TGTGCCTGGAGTGGAAGTAGAGGGGCGAGCAATCAGCCCCAGCATTTT. It yields the protein CAWSGSRGASNQPQHF.

This clonotype was recorded at least ten times. This beta chain was picked up by a library intended for alpha chains and is off target, so its count carries little meaning. The chain recombines TRBV7-2 with TRBJ1-1; 8 nucleotides line up with TRBD1. CDR1 is SGHTA, CDR2 FQGNSA, per germline. There are 14 residues in the CDR3. The J segment lost 8 bases and the V segment lost 3 bases, leaving 8 bases of the junction unmatched. DNA of the CDR3: TGTGCCAGCAGCTTGGACAGGGAGATTGACGAAGCTTTCTTT. Its translation is CASSLDREIDEAFF.

This clonotype was detected ten times or more. Because the library targeted alpha chains, this beta chain is an off-target read whose size means little. V and J are TRBV18 and TRBJ2-2; 8 positions match TRBD1. The CDR3 has 17 amino acids. The trim removed 3 bases at V and 4 bases at J, leaving 10 bases unmatched. CDR1 and CDR2 from the germline V gene are KGHSH and LQKENI. Here the CDR3 reads CASSPRTGGSGTGELFF. CDR3 DNA sequence: TGTGCCAGCTCACCTCGAACAGGGGGATCAGGCACCGGGGAGCTGTTTTTT. The full variable domain, completed using reference TRBV18 and TRBJ2-2, is NAGVMQNPRHLVRRRGQEARLRCSPMKGHSHVYWYRQLPEEGLKFMVYLQKENIIDESGMPKERFSAEFPKEGPSILRIQQVVRGDSAAYFCASSPRTGGSGTGELFFGEGSRLTVL.

This clonotype was counted ten times or more. This beta chain came through as a stray read in a library set up for alpha chains, and its size says little. The gene calls are TRBV12-3 or TRBV12-4 and TRBJ2-7; D unclear. Trimming pared 3 bases from V and 6 bases from J, leaving 15 bases between. The CDR3 is made up of 14 amino acids. The CDR3: CASSLNSEFSEQYF. As DNA, the CDR3 is TGTGCCAGCAGTTTGAATTCCGAGTTCTCCGAGCAGTACTTC.

This clonotype has ten or more counts. This beta chain represents an off-target read in a library built for alpha chains; its size is of limited meaning. The chain couples TRBV12-3 or TRBV12-4 to TRBJ1-6; 8 bases agree with TRBD1. J was trimmed by 4 bases and V by 5 bases; bases with no gene match: 4. The CDR3 runs 15 residues. In DNA form, the CDR3 reads TGTGCCAGCAGTCCGGACAGGGATTATAATTCACCCCTCCACTTT. Its protein product is CASSPDRDYNSPLHF.

This clonotype was seen many times. As an off-target read in a library built for alpha chains, this beta chain has a frequency of little significance. The V and J genes are TRBV20-1 and TRBJ2-5, with 7 bases fitting TRBD2. CDR1 is DFQATT and CDR2 is SNEGSKA in the germline V gene (reference sequence). CDR3 length: 13 amino acids. V trimming: 7 bases; J trimming: 2 bases; junction bases outside the gene matches: 7. CDR3 region: CSGRGGSQETQYF. CDR3 nucleotides: TGCAGTGGTAGGGGAGGGTCGCAAGAGACCCAGTACTTC.

This clonotype was detected many times. Because the library targeted alpha chains, this beta chain is an off-target read whose size means little. The chain links TRBV4-2 to TRBJ2-2; 8 bases line up with TRBD2. The ends lost 0 bases at V and 7 bases at J; junction bases unmatched: 7. This CDR3 is built from 16 residues. Germline V gene lookup returns CDR1 LGHNA and CDR2 YNFKEQ. CDR3 nucleotides: TGTGCCAGCAGCCAAGATTTCGGACTAGCTGTCGGGGAGCTGTTTTTT. Amino acid sequence: CASSQDFGLAVGELFF.

This clonotype was seen many times. Because the library targeted alpha chains, this beta chain is an off-target read whose size means little. The V gene is TRBV12-3 or TRBV12-4, the J gene TRBJ1-4; the D gene is possibly TRBD1 (6 bases). The length of the CDR3 is 13 residues. Trimming cost V 6 bases and J 8 bases, with 13 bases left between them. CDR3 region: CASSLNREEKLFF. CDR3 DNA: TGTGCCAGCAGCCTTAACAGGGAAGAAAAACTGTTTTTT.

This clonotype was found many times. This beta chain appears as a stray read in a library generated for alpha chains; its size is not informative. The chain is built from TRBV6-5 and TRBJ2-3; TRBD2 agrees at 10 bases. V was clipped by 4 bases and J by 6 bases; unmatched bases: 7. Germline V lookup: CDR1 MNHEY, CDR2 SVGAGI. This CDR3 is built from 15 residues. The CDR3 coding sequence is TGTGCCAGCAGTTTATCTAGCGGGAGCAGGGATACGCAGTATTTT. This encodes CASSLSSGSRDTQYF.

This clonotype was picked up many times. For a library built for alpha chains, this beta chain is a stray read; little rests on its size. The V call is TRBV7-8, the J call TRBJ2-3; TRBD2 agrees at 9 bases. Unmatched junction bases numbered 7, after V lost 3 bases and J lost 6 bases. Germline assignment: CDR1 SGHVS and CDR2 FQNEAQ. This CDR3 has 15 amino acids. DNA of the CDR3: TGTGCCAGCAGCTTTAATAGCGGGGGAACGGATACGCAGTATTTT. Translating gives CASSFNSGGTDTQYF.

This clonotype was recorded many times. With the library built for alpha chains, this beta chain is off target and its frequency is not meaningful. The chain uses TRBV10-2 and TRBJ2-7, with D unclear. Germline values: CDR1 WSHSY, CDR2 SAAADI. This CDR3 contains 13 residues. V was clipped by 1 base and J by 5 bases, with 9 bases between them. CDR3 bases: TGCGCCAGCAGTGAGTACAGCCCCGACGAGCAGTACTTC. Protein: CASSEYSPDEQYF.

This clonotype was counted ten times or more. Since it is a stray read in a library aimed at alpha chains, this beta chain has a size that is not meaningful. The CDR3 nucleotides are TGTGCCAGCAGTTATAGGGCCCTCTATGGCTACACCTTC. Its translation is CASSYRALYGYTF. The chain carries TRBV6-5 and TRBJ1-2, with D hard to call. Per the germline V gene, CDR1 is MNHEY and CDR2 is SVGAGI. The CDR3 has 13 residues. Trimming removed 3 bases at V and 4 bases at J, with 9 bases between.

The table lists this clonotype with many counts. This beta chain is a stray sequence in a library constructed for alpha chains; its clone size is not meaningful. The V call is TRBV4-3, the J call TRBJ2-1; D not resolved. There are 14 residues in the CDR3. V lost 3 bases and J lost 5, with 11 bases in between. In germline, CDR1 is LGHNA, CDR2 YSLEER. CDR3 in DNA: TGCGCCAGCAGCCAGGGTCGGGCGGACAATGAGCAGTTCTTC. Protein sequence: CASSQGRADNEQFF.

This clonotype has at least ten counts. As an off-target read in a library built for alpha chains, this beta chain has a frequency of little significance. The chain combines TRBV6-6 with TRBJ1-5, with D perhaps TRBD1 (5 bases). There are 19 residues in the CDR3. V lost 7 bases and J 1 base, leaving 26 bases between the germline ends. Germline CDR1 and CDR2: MNHNY and SVGAGI (reference sequence). DNA of the CDR3: TGTGCCAGCACTGAAGGGGCAGGGCGCGAAATTAGAAGCAATCAGCCCCAGCATTTT. Protein product: CASTEGAGREIRSNQPQHF.

This clonotype occurred a few times. This beta chain represents an off-target read in a library built for alpha chains; its size is of limited meaning. The gene calls are TRBV20-1 and TRBJ1-5; D ambiguous. V was clipped by 0 bases and J by 0 bases, with 9 bases between them. The CDR3 covers 15 residues. CDR1 DFQATT and CDR2 SNEGSKA come from the germline V gene (reference sequence). CDR3 bases: TGCAGTGCTAGAGATAAGACTACTAGCAATCAGCCCCAGCATTTT. Amino acid sequence: CSARDKTTSNQPQHF.

This clonotype was observed a handful of times. The library was designed around alpha chains, so this beta chain is a stray read whose abundance carries little weight. The chain couples TRBV29-1 to TRBJ1-2; no definite D call. This CDR3 region has 12 residues. The V gene lost 7 bases and the J gene lost 3 bases, with 12 bases spanning the gap. The germline V gene has CDR1 SQVTM and CDR2 ANQGSEA. CDR3 coding DNA: TGCAGCGCCCTGCTACTGGACTATGGCTACACCTTC. Translated, it gives CSALLLDYGYTF.

In this sample, this clonotype turned up many times. Little can be read into the size of this beta chain, an off-target read in a library designed for alpha chains. This chain uses TRBV6-2 or TRBV6-3 with TRBJ1-1, with a weak D call TRBD1 (6 bases). Germline CDR1 MNHEY, CDR2 SVGEGT. V lost 2 bases and J 3 bases, leaving 10 bases between the germline ends. The CDR3 covers 14 residues. The CDR3 spells CASSYGQPDTEAFF. For the CDR3, the DNA is TGTGCCAGCAGTTACGGACAGCCGGACACTGAAGCTTTCTTT.

This clonotype occurred many times. With the library built for alpha chains, this beta chain is off target and its frequency is not meaningful. This rearrangement joins TRBV30 to TRBJ2-7; D is perhaps TRBD1 (6 bases). The CDR3 totals 13 residues. Trimming stripped 3 bases from V and 5 bases from J, with 14 bases between. Germline CDR1 GTSNPN, CDR2 SVGIG (reference sequence). DNA for the CDR3: TGTGCCTGGAGGTACAGGGTTGAGGACGAGCAGTACTTC. This encodes CAWRYRVEDEQYF.

This clonotype was counted at least ten times. This beta chain is an unintended read in a library built for alpha chains; its size means little. The chain uses TRBV3-1 and TRBJ2-1; D may match TRBD1 or TRBD2 (6 bases each). This CDR3 comprises 15 residues. V lost 1 base and J 7 bases, leaving 14 bases between the germline ends. Per the germline V gene, CDR1 is LGHDT and CDR2 is YNNKEL (reference sequence). The CDR3 region is CASSQGLEGGNEQFF. The CDR3 region has the DNA TGTGCCAGCAGCCAAGGACTAGAAGGGGGAAATGAGCAGTTCTTC.

In its sample, this clonotype was seen many times. Little can be read into the size of this beta chain, an off-target read in a library designed for alpha chains. The V gene is TRBV12-3 or TRBV12-4, the J gene TRBJ2-5, with 7 bases identical to TRBD2. The V segment lost 2 bases and the J segment 6 bases; nucleotides outside the gene matches: 6. The CDR3 has 14 residues. The CDR3 here is CASSLNLAGKTQYF. The CDR3 DNA reads TGTGCCAGCAGTTTAAACTTAGCGGGCAAGACCCAGTACTTC.

This clonotype was detected ten times or more. This beta chain lies outside the target of a library built for alpha chains; its clone size means little. This rearrangement joins TRBV12-3 or TRBV12-4 to TRBJ2-3; 11 bases line up with TRBD1. The V segment lost 4 bases and the J segment 2 bases; nucleotides outside the gene matches: 8. This CDR3 region has 17 residues. The CDR3 loop is CASSSIGQGADTDTQYF. CDR3 nucleotides: TGTGCCAGCAGTTCCATCGGACAGGGGGCTGACACAGATACGCAGTATTTT.

This clonotype was seen a handful of times. Found in a library prepared for alpha chains, this beta chain is an off-target read, and its abundance has little meaning. The chain combines TRBV24-1 with TRBJ2-1, with 7 bases that match TRBD2. Germline V gene data show CDR1 as KGHDR and CDR2 as SFDVKD. Germline trimming cut 5 bases from V and 0 bases from J; bases unmatched to any gene: 3. This CDR3 has 15 amino acids. Here the CDR3 DNA reads TGTGCCACCAGTGCGGGGGACTACTCCTACAATGAGCAGTTCTTC. Translating it yields CATSAGDYSYNEQFF.

With regard to this clonotype: This beta chain was picked up by a library intended for alpha chains and is off target, so its count carries little meaning. The genes are TRBV7-2 and TRBJ2-1; 11 bases map to TRBD1. V lost 5 bases to trimming and J lost 10 bases; unmatched junction nucleotides: 10. CDR1 is SGHTA and CDR2 is FQGNSA in the germline V gene. The CDR3 extends over 15 amino acids. In DNA, the CDR3 is TGTGCCAGCAGCGCCCCGGACAGGGGGCATTGGGAGCAGTTCTTC. Its translation: CASSAPDRGHWEQFF.

In this sample, this clonotype is medium-sized. Because this beta chain is a stray read in a library intended to capture alpha chains, its abundance should not be given much weight. The chain employs TRBV29-1 and TRBJ1-2; D is ambiguous. Germline lookup yields CDR1 SQVTM and CDR2 ANQGSEA. V lost 6 bases and J lost 2, with 10 bases in between. The CDR3 loop spans 12 amino acids. CDR3 coding DNA: TGCAGCGTCCTCACTCCGAACTATGGCTACACCTTC. This gives the protein CSVLTPNYGYTF.

This clonotype was found many times. This beta chain is a stray read from a library made for alpha chains; its abundance is not meaningful. This chain links TRBV10-1 with TRBJ2-5; possibly TRBD2 for D (6 bases). Per the germline V gene, CDR1 is WNHNN and CDR2 is SYGVQD (reference sequence). V was trimmed by 3 bases and J by 7 bases, leaving 12 bases between them. The CDR3 loop spans 13 amino acids. CDR3 nucleotides: TGCGCCAGCAGTGATACGGGAGCGGTGACCCAGTACTTC. Its translation is CASSDTGAVTQYF.

Judged by abundance, this clonotype is medium-sized. This beta chain appears as a stray read in a library generated for alpha chains; its size is not informative. The chain links TRBV5-4 to TRBJ1-1; 7 positions match TRBD1. The CDR3 extends over 14 amino acids. Germline V CDR1 and CDR2: SGHNT, YYREEE (reference sequence). J was trimmed by 7 bases and V by 5 bases; bases with no gene match: 11. CDR3 nucleotide sequence: TGTGCCAGCAGTCCCGACAGGGTGGCCGTTGAAGCTTTCTTT. Protein sequence: CASSPDRVAVEAFF.